This entry concerns a single T cell receptor beta chain. The data derive from a study of blood T cell repertoires in COVID-19. Background on the study: Sites across the United States, Italy and Spain contributed samples from acute and convalescent COVID-19.

Per the original methods: Amplification of reference gene primers was used by the study to estimate nucleated cell counts. Clones were sequenced by immunoSEQ multiplex PCR, and TCRdb holds only the in-frame ones, with some missing. The D gene and trimming were derived from the DNA, and the V and J assignments and clone size from that table. The sample lists fewer than 300,000 clones; roughly 86% were seen once. The specimen was peripheral blood. This clonotype was obtained from a woman under 40 with acute or convalescent COVID-19.

The DNA of the CDR3 is TGTGCCAGCAGTTTCGTTGGGGGGGACTACGAGCAGTACTTC. Its protein product is CASSFVGGDYEQYF. The V call is TRBV28, the J call TRBJ2-7; 7 bases are a match to TRBD2. The J segment lost 3 bases and the V segment lost 3 bases, leaving 5 bases of the junction unmatched. From germline, CDR1 is MDHEN and CDR2 SYDVKM. The CDR3 contains 14 residues.